The entry below describes one T cell receptor beta chain. Its cognate antigen is unknown. Clones were sequenced by immunoSEQ multiplex PCR, and TCRdb holds only the in-frame ones, with some missing. The sample holds 150,000 to 200,000 clones, around 96% seen once. These data come from a study of cytomegalovirus exposure and HLA in healthy donors. Study-level background: A later analysis reported the same platform for the 110 or so validation repertoires and the 500 to 750 first-cohort repertoires.

CDR3 length: 12 residues. The J segment lost 5 bases and the V segment lost 9 bases, leaving 3 bases of the junction unmatched. Germline V lookup: CDR1 MRHNA, CDR2 SNTAGT. Study-wide points: Some public TCRs appeared in many individuals, while most sequences were rare. First-cohort TCR clusters tended to co-occur in the roughly 130 validation repertoires, a later analysis found.

The V call is TRBV6-4, the J call TRBJ2-1; TRBD1 aligns across 8 bases. Sequences were obtained from PBMCs. This TCR was recovered from a young woman in good health and CMV-seronegative. The CDR3 spells CASQGANNEQFF. For the CDR3, the DNA is TGTGCCAGTCAGGGGGCCAACAATGAGCAGTTCTTC.